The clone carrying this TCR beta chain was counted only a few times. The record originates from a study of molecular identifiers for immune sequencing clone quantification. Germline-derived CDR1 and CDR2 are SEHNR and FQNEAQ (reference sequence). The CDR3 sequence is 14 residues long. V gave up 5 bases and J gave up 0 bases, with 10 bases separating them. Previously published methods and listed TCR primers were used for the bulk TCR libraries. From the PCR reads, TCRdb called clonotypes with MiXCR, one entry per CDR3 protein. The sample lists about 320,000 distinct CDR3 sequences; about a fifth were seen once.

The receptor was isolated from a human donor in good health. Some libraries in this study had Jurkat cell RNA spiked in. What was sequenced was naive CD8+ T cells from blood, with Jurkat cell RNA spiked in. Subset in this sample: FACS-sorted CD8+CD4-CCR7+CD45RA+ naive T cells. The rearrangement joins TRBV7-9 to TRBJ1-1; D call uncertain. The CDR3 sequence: CASSPPRVNTEAFF. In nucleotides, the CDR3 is TGTGCCAGCAGCCCCCCTAGGGTGAACACTGAAGCTTTCTTT. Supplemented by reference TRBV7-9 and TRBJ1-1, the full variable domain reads DTGVSQNPRHKITKRGQNVTFRCDPISEHNRLYWYRQTLGQGPEFLTYFQNEAQLEKSRLLSDRFSAERPKGSFSTLEIQRTEQGDSAMYLCASSPPRVNTEAFFGQGTRLTVV.